These T cell receptor beta chains were read from a single sample in a study of human T cells and chemical hapten exposure. TCRdb re-called the RACE reads through MiXCR, storing one row per CDR3 protein. Of around 260,000 distinct CDR3 sequences in the sample, about 9% were seen once. Sequenced material: whole blood, taken in connection with sensitization to the hapten diphenylcyclopropenone (DPC). The receptor set was obtained from a woman aged 40 to 50 with alopecia areata. Some clones in this sample may be carry-over from other donors' samples. Both conserved end residues are part of each CDR3. Fields, in order: clone size, D gene, J gene, V gene, CDR3 protein, CDR3 DNA. D genes are given only for firm matches. Clone size is given for some rows only: seen once, a few or many times, or a class if the clone is expanded.

size: -; D: -; J: TRBJ2-1; V: TRBV20-1; CDR3: CSASEPPYNEQFF; DNA: TGCAGTGCTAGCGAGCCCCCTTACAATGAGCAGTTCTTC
size: few; D: TRBD2; J: TRBJ2-7; V: TRBV28; CDR3: CASSPPGLVTYEQYF; DNA: TGTGCCAGCAGTCCCCCGGGACTAGTGACCTACGAGCAGTACTTC
size: few; D: -; J: TRBJ1-1; V: TRBV7-6; CDR3: CASSLQMNTEAFF; DNA: TGTGCCAGCAGCTTACAGATGAACACTGAAGCTTTCTTT
size: -; D: -; J: TRBJ2-1; V: TRBV9; CDR3: CASSVEWESYNEQFF; DNA: TGTGCCAGCAGCGTAGAGTGGGAATCCTACAATGAGCAGTTCTTC
size: few; D: -; J: TRBJ1-5; V: TRBV30; CDR3: CAWSAGAGQPQHF; DNA: TGTGCCTGGAGTGCGGGGGCGGGACAGCCCCAGCATTTT
size: -; D: TRBD2; J: TRBJ2-2; V: TRBV7-7; CDR3: CASSQLAGADGELFF; DNA: TGTGCTAGCAGCCAACTAGCGGGAGCAGACGGGGAGCTGTTTTTT
size: many; D: -; J: TRBJ2-7; V: TRBV6-2/TRBV6-3; CDR3: CAIGRQGSYEQYF; DNA: TGTGCCATAGGAAGGCAGGGATCCTACGAGCAGTACTTC
size: few; D: TRBD2; J: TRBJ2-5; V: TRBV9; CDR3: CASSVDGGRGETQYF; DNA: TGTGCCAGCAGCGTAGATGGCGGGAGAGGCGAGACCCAGTACTTC
size: many; D: TRBD1; J: TRBJ2-7; V: TRBV28; CDR3: CASTWDSASSYEQYF; DNA: TGTGCCAGCACATGGGACAGCGCAAGCTCCTACGAGCAGTACTTC
size: -; D: -; J: TRBJ2-7; V: TRBV11-1; CDR3: CASSLPGSDEQYF; DNA: TGTGCCAGCAGCCTTCCAGGGTCCGACGAGCAGTACTTC
size: -; D: -; J: TRBJ1-2; V: TRBV9; CDR3: CASSVVPGVHYGYTF; DNA: TGTGCCAGCAGCGTAGTTCCAGGGGTACACTATGGCTACACCTTC
size: -; D: -; J: TRBJ1-5; V: TRBV28; CDR3: CASSPTGLINQPQHF; DNA: TGTGCCAGCAGCCCGACAGGACTGATCAATCAGCCCCAGCATTTT
size: many; D: -; J: TRBJ1-1; V: TRBV29-1; CDR3: CSVGQGNTEAFF; DNA: TGCAGCGTGGGGCAGGGGAACACTGAAGCTTTCTTT
size: many; D: -; J: TRBJ1-4; V: TRBV9; CDR3: CASSVESPGLGEKLFF; DNA: TGTGCCAGCAGCGTAGAGTCCCCGGGACTGGGGGAAAAACTGTTTTTT
size: few; D: TRBD1; J: TRBJ1-3; V: TRBV12-3/TRBV12-4; CDR3: CASSPWDRGNTIYF; DNA: TGTGCCAGCAGCCCCTGGGACAGAGGAAACACCATATATTTT
size: few; D: -; J: TRBJ1-5; V: TRBV5-1; CDR3: CASSLEGSQPQHF; DNA: TGCGCCAGCAGCTTGGAAGGGTCGCAGCCCCAGCATTTT
size: -; D: TRBD2; J: TRBJ2-1; V: TRBV12-3/TRBV12-4; CDR3: CASSLTLGRTGNEQFF; DNA: TGTGCCAGCAGTTTAACTCTCGGGAGGACGGGGAATGAGCAGTTCTTC
size: few; D: TRBD1; J: TRBJ1-6; V: TRBV6-5; CDR3: CASSYSPGGTGLLPLHF; DNA: TGTGCCAGCAGTTACTCGCCAGGCGGGACAGGACTCCTTCCCCTCCACTTT
size: -; D: TRBD2; J: TRBJ2-1; V: TRBV2; CDR3: CASSEDLAGVNEQFF; DNA: TGTGCCAGCAGTGAAGATCTAGCGGGAGTCAATGAGCAGTTCTTC
size: few; D: -; J: TRBJ2-4; V: TRBV5-6; CDR3: CASSLAGRENIQYF; DNA: TGTGCCAGCAGCTTGGCGGGCAGGGAAAACATTCAGTACTTC
size: many; D: -; J: TRBJ1-4; V: TRBV27; CDR3: CASSFIPGLTGEKLFF; DNA: TGTGCCAGCAGTTTCATACCCGGGCTCACGGGTGAAAAACTGTTTTTT
size: many; D: TRBD1; J: TRBJ2-1; V: TRBV6-1; CDR3: CASSLRAAGGNEQFF; DNA: TGTGCCAGCAGTCTCCGGGCGGCAGGGGGCAATGAGCAGTTCTTC
size: few; D: -; J: TRBJ2-3; V: TRBV20-1; CDR3: CSAPDAQAVPDTQYF; DNA: TGCAGTGCCCCAGACGCCCAAGCGGTCCCAGATACGCAGTATTTT
size: few; D: TRBD2; J: TRBJ2-1; V: TRBV10-3; CDR3: CAIAARGLAGVGEQFF; DNA: TGTGCCATCGCGGCAAGGGGACTAGCGGGAGTTGGTGAGCAGTTCTTC
size: -; D: -; J: TRBJ2-5; V: TRBV6-2/TRBV6-3; CDR3: CASSDRHTSVQETQYF; DNA: TGTGCCAGCAGCGACCGACACACTTCGGTGCAAGAGACCCAGTACTTC
size: -; D: TRBD2; J: TRBJ2-3; V: TRBV7-2; CDR3: CASSLGDRYASGSGGDTQYF; DNA: TGTGCCAGCAGCTTAGGGGATCGGTATGCTAGCGGGAGCGGTGGAGATACGCAGTATTTT
size: -; D: -; J: TRBJ1-5; V: TRBV10-3; CDR3: CAIRDGQSNQPQHF; DNA: TGTGCCATCAGGGATGGACAGAGCAATCAGCCCCAGCATTTT
size: few; D: TRBD1; J: TRBJ2-1; V: TRBV18; CDR3: CASGQDRVNEQFF; DNA: TGTGCCAGCGGACAGGACAGGGTAAATGAGCAGTTCTTC
size: few; D: -; J: TRBJ2-3; V: TRBV6-2/TRBV6-3; CDR3: CASSYQPEGVQGVTQYF; DNA: TGTGCCAGCAGTTACCAACCCGAGGGGGTGCAAGGAGTTACGCAGTATTTT
size: few; D: -; J: TRBJ1-4; V: TRBV12-3/TRBV12-4; CDR3: CASSLNNEKLFF; DNA: TGTGCCAGCAGCCTCAATAATGAAAAACTGTTTTTT
size: few; D: -; J: TRBJ1-4; V: TRBV7-9; CDR3: CASSLGTLSNEKLFF; DNA: TGTGCCAGCAGCTTAGGGACGCTCTCTAATGAAAAACTGTTTTTT
size: -; D: TRBD2; J: TRBJ2-1; V: TRBV5-1; CDR3: CASSPHGLAANNEQFF; DNA: TGCGCCAGCAGCCCCCACGGACTAGCGGCCAACAATGAGCAGTTCTTC
size: -; D: -; J: TRBJ2-7; V: TRBV19; CDR3: CASSYTFVSSYEQYF; DNA: TGTGCCAGTAGCTACACCTTTGTTTCCTCCTACGAGCAGTACTTC
size: many; D: -; J: TRBJ2-7; V: TRBV6-1; CDR3: CASSGGLRTLPRGSYEQYF; DNA: TGTGCCAGCAGTGGGGGACTCCGGACACTCCCGCGAGGGTCCTACGAGCAGTACTTC
size: many; D: -; J: TRBJ1-2; V: TRBV29-1; CDR3: CSVGRKGANYGYTF; DNA: TGCAGCGTCGGCCGAAAAGGGGCGAACTATGGCTACACCTTC
size: few; D: TRBD2; J: TRBJ2-1; V: TRBV4-2; CDR3: CASSQQSSGGVNEQFF; DNA: TGTGCCAGCAGCCAACAATCTAGCGGGGGAGTCAATGAGCAGTTCTTC